The 29 T cell receptor beta chains below come from one sample, sequenced in a study of T cell responses to AZD1222 COVID-19 vaccine (dated by TCRdb to the early 2020s). Receptor libraries were prepared by the immunoSEQ multiplex PCR assay. What TCRdb holds here is the immuneACCESS table cut down to in-frame rearrangements. Part of the clones is not present; checked against another copy, under half of the missing clones reflect an unresolved V gene, and the others are unexplained. The sample table holds about 97,000 clones, of which less than 90% were seen once. The top ten clones comprise more than 15% of the sample. The sample's time point label, decoded: baseline before first vaccination. This sample comprised peripheral blood, obtained on day 0 of AZD1222 vaccination. These receptors all come from an adult in good health.

V is TRBV19 and J is TRBJ1-1, with unresolved D. CDR3 size: 15 residues. Trimming removed 7 bases at V and 1 base at J, with 16 bases between. The germline V gene encodes CDR1 LNHDA and CDR2 SQIVND (reference sequence). CDR3 loop: CASNTLPGKNTEAFF. The CDR3 DNA reads as TGTGCCAGTAACACATTACCGGGAAAGAACACTGAAGCTTTCTTT.

The V call is TRBV5-6, the J call TRBJ2-1; perhaps TRBD2 as D (6 bases). The CDR3 is 15 amino acids. Germline CDR1 reads SGHDT; CDR2 reads YYEEEE. Trimming shortened V by 8 bases and J by 2 bases, and 17 bases separated the two germline ends. The CDR3 reads CASKGLKGPYNEQFF. The CDR3 bases are TGTGCCAGTAAGGGACTGAAGGGGCCCTACAATGAGCAGTTCTTC.

The chain couples TRBV9 to TRBJ2-6, with D uncertain. Germline assignment: CDR1 SGDLS and CDR2 YYNGEE. The germline V and J ends were trimmed by 1 base and 0 bases, with 5 bases remaining between them. CDR3 size: 15 residues. The CDR3 reads CASSVTASGANVLTF. Written as DNA, the CDR3 is TGTGCCAGCAGCGTAACAGCCTCTGGGGCCAACGTCCTGACTTTC.

This clone was counted once. V is TRBV5-4 and J is TRBJ1-1, with D possibly matching TRBD1 (5 bases). Germline assignment: CDR1 SGHNT and CDR2 YYREEE (reference sequence). V was cut by 5 bases and J by 1 base, with 15 bases left in between. This CDR3 region has 15 residues. The CDR3 DNA reads as TGTGCCAGCAGGAGGGGTGGCGTCTGGAACACTGAAGCTTTCTTT. It specifies CASRRGGVWNTEAFF.

As regards this clone: Here the CDR3 omits its conserved ending phenylalanine or tryptophan, so a read error is the likely source. The DNA is left out, because the CDR3 cannot be placed on it with certainty; the CDR3 is given as TCRdb lists it. The chain carries TRBV21-1 and TRBJ2-4; the D call in the table, TRBD1, was not verified against the DNA. TRBV21-1 is deemed a pseudogene. The CDR3 comprises 8 residues, both ends counted. CDR3 sequence reads: CASSTTGH.

The chain recombines TRBV24-1 with TRBJ1-2; D is unclear. This CDR3 is built from 14 residues. Germline loops: CDR1 KGHDR, CDR2 SFDVKD. Trimming stripped 4 bases from V and 4 bases from J, with 12 bases between. CDR3 nucleotide sequence: TGTGCCACCAGTGACACCCGGACCGTCTATGGCTACACCTTC. This codes for CATSDTRTVYGYTF.

The chain links TRBV4-1 to TRBJ2-1, with D unclear. The CDR3 is 15 residues long. Per the germline V gene, CDR1 is MGHRA and CDR2 is YSYEKL. Trimming cost V 1 base and J 3 bases, with 10 bases left between them. The CDR3 spells CASSQGRSDYNEQFF. The DNA of the CDR3 is TGCGCCAGCAGCCAAGGTCGCAGCGACTACAATGAGCAGTTCTTC.

The chain couples TRBV18 to TRBJ1-5; 7 bases are shared with TRBD1. CDR1 is KGHSH and CDR2 is LQKENI in the germline V gene. V was pared by 0 bases and J by 6 bases, with 8 bases of the junction left unmatched. This CDR3 has 16 residues. The CDR3 loop is CASSPPSHRGAQPQHF. In nucleotides, the CDR3 is TGTGCCAGCTCACCACCGTCCCACAGGGGAGCTCAGCCCCAGCATTTT.

The genes are TRBV21-1 and TRBJ1-5; the table's D gene call, TRBD1, was not cross checked with the DNA. TRBV21-1 has pseudogene status. This CDR3 spans 17 amino acids. CDR3 region: CASSPQCPDRVDQPQHF. Written as DNA, the CDR3 is TGTGCCAGCAGCCCCCAATGTCCGGACAGGGTGGATCAGCCCCAGCATTTT.

The chain is built from TRBV10-3 and TRBJ2-1; TRBD2 matches at 13 bases. The CDR3 has 14 residues. CDR1 ENHRY and CDR2 SYGVKD come from the germline V gene. V lost 10 bases and J lost 6; bases outside the gene matches: 6. In DNA form, the CDR3 reads TGTGCCACCTGGACTAGCGGGAGCCTCAATGAGCAGTTCTTC. Translating it yields CATWTSGSLNEQFF.

The V call is TRBV12-3 or TRBV12-4, the J call TRBJ1-1; 8 nucleotides agree with TRBD1. The CDR3 is 12 amino acids. J was trimmed by 3 bases and V by 6 bases; bases with no gene match: 0. CDR3 protein: CASRTGDTEAFF. The CDR3 nucleotides read TGTGCCAGCAGGACAGGGGACACTGAAGCTTTCTTT.

The genes are TRBV6-1 and TRBJ1-5; the D is unclear. The germline gives CDR1 MNHNS, CDR2 SASEGT. The CDR3 has 15 amino acids. Trimming took off 3 bases at V and 7 bases at J, with 16 bases between the two ends. CDR3 nucleotides: TGTGCCAGCAGTGATTACCCCGTTTCAAGGCAGCCCCAGCATTTT. Translating it yields CASSDYPVSRQPQHF.

This clone was detected once. The rearrangement joins TRBV11-3 to TRBJ2-1; the match to TRBD2 covers 11 bases. V trimming: 1 base; J trimming: 8 bases; junction bases outside the gene matches: 4. Germline V CDR1 and CDR2: SGHNT, YENEEA. CDR3 length: 15 amino acids. The CDR3 protein is CASSLGLAGPDEQFF. The CDR3 DNA sequence: TGTGCCAGCAGCTTAGGACTAGCGGGACCCGATGAGCAGTTCTTC.

The chain carries TRBV7-9 and TRBJ1-1; D ambiguous. Germline V CDR1 and CDR2: SEHNR, FQNEAQ (reference sequence). V dropped 8 bases and J dropped 2 bases, with 9 bases sitting between them. The CDR3 is 12 amino acids. The CDR3: CASGFSNTEAFF. In DNA, the CDR3 is TGTGCCAGCGGTTTTTCAAACACTGAAGCTTTCTTT.

This rearrangement joins TRBV27 to TRBJ1-2, with D perhaps matching TRBD1 (6 bases). Trimming cost V 3 bases and J 7 bases, with 15 bases left between them. This CDR3 spans 14 amino acids. Germline lookup yields CDR1 MNHEY and CDR2 SMNVEV (reference sequence). The CDR3 loop is CASSFTGAPGGYTF. CDR3 DNA: TGTGCCAGCAGTTTCACGGGGGCGCCCGGTGGCTACACCTTC.

The chain joins TRBV27 to TRBJ2-1, with 12 nucleotides matching TRBD2. Trimming cost V 7 bases and J 7 bases; bases outside gene matches: 8. Per germline, CDR1 MNHEY and CDR2 SMNVEV (reference sequence). CDR3 length: 15 amino acids. Written as DNA, the CDR3 is TGTGCCAGCACACTAGCGGGAGGCCCTTGGAATGAGCAGTTCTTC. It translates to CASTLAGGPWNEQFF.

J is TRBJ2-7 and V is TRBV5-1; 9 bases line up with TRBD1. Per the germline V gene, CDR1 is SGHRS and CDR2 is YFSETQ. J lost 4 bases, V lost 4 bases, and 6 bases had no gene match. This CDR3 spans 14 amino acids. CDR3 DNA sequence: TGCGCCAGCAGCACCACAGGGGGCAGTTACGAGCAGTACTTC. Its translation is CASSTTGGSYEQYF.

The V call is TRBV18, the J call TRBJ2-7; tentatively, D is TRBD1 (5 bases). The CDR3 consists of 15 residues. Germline lookup yields CDR1 KGHSH and CDR2 LQKENI. V was trimmed by 4 bases and J by 0 bases, leaving 13 bases between them. The DNA for the CDR3 is TGTGCCAGCTCACTAGGGGTAAGTTTCTCCTACGAGCAGTACGTC. This sequence encodes CASSLGVSFSYEQYV.

A word on this clone: Germline and junction disagree at one end, which may indicate a read error. This chain joins TRBV2 and TRBJ2-3, with no clear D. CDR1 SNHLY and CDR2 FYNNEI come from the germline V gene. The CDR3 sequence is 14 residues long. The CDR3 reads CASREVTSTDTQYF. CDR3 DNA sequence: TGTGCCAGCCGTGAAGTTACTAGCACAGATACGCAGTATTTT.

The V gene is TRBV5-8, the J gene TRBJ2-2; no reliable D call. The CDR3 spans 15 residues. CDR1 is SGHTS and CDR2 is YDEGEE in the germline V gene. Trimming took off 0 bases at V and 0 bases at J, with 6 bases between the two ends. CDR3 DNA: TGTGCCAGCAGCTTGGGGCAGACGAACACCGGGGAGCTGTTTTTT. As protein: CASSLGQTNTGELFF.

This chain links TRBV5-5 with TRBJ2-7, with D maybe TRBD1 (6 bases). CDR1 is SGHKS, CDR2 YYEKEE, per germline (reference sequence). V lost 4 bases and J 0 bases, leaving 11 bases between the germline ends. The CDR3 length is 14 residues. Here the CDR3 DNA reads TGTGCCAGCAGCGGAACAGGGTACTCCTACGAGCAGTACTTC. Its protein product is CASSGTGYSYEQYF. Supplemented by reference TRBV5-5 and TRBJ2-7, the full variable domain reads DAGVTQSPTHLIKTRGQQVTLRCSPISGHKSVSWYQQVLGQGPQFIFQYYEKEERGRGNFPDRFSARQFPNYSSELNVNALLLGDSALYLCASSGTGYSYEQYFGPGTRLTVT.

V gene TRBV7-9 combines with J gene TRBJ1-4; D is perhaps TRBD1 (6 bases). Germline assignment: CDR1 SEHNR and CDR2 FQNEAQ (reference sequence). The CDR3 has 15 amino acids. Trimming left V 5 bases short and J 8 bases short, with 18 bases between. The CDR3 nucleotides read TGTGCCAGCAGCGCGCCTACAGGGAAGGGGGAAAAACTGTTTTTT. Residues: CASSAPTGKGEKLFF.

The chain uses TRBV2 and TRBJ2-3; D remains unclear. This CDR3 has 14 amino acids. V shed 6 bases and J shed 0 bases, with 10 bases lying between them. Germline CDR1 is SNHLY and CDR2 is FYNNEI. The DNA for the CDR3 is TGTGCCAGCAGCGGACGGGTTAGCACAGATACGCAGTATTTT. Translation: CASSGRVSTDTQYF.

This clone appeared once. This rearrangement joins TRBV9 to TRBJ2-3, with TRBD1 matching 9 bases. The V gene end was trimmed by 4 bases and the J gene end by 2 bases; junction bases not matched to a gene: 8. The germline V gene encodes CDR1 SGDLS and CDR2 YYNGEE. This CDR3 comprises 16 residues. This chain's CDR3 is CASSKQQGALTDTQYF. CDR3 bases: TGTGCCAGCAGCAAGCAACAGGGGGCCCTCACAGATACGCAGTATTTT.

The gene calls are TRBV28 and TRBJ1-4; D may be TRBD1 (5 bases). From germline, CDR1 is MDHEN and CDR2 SYDVKM. V was shortened by 6 bases and J by 4 bases, with 15 bases between the two germline ends. The CDR3 is 15 residues long. The CDR3 nucleotides read TGTGCCAGCAGACCACGTGGGGGAGTTAATGAAAAACTGTTTTTT. Protein: CASRPRGGVNEKLFF.

The V gene is TRBV14, the J gene TRBJ1-3, with no clear D. The germline V gene has CDR1 SGHDN and CDR2 FVKESK. The CDR3 loop spans 16 amino acids. The V and J ends lost 5 bases and 3 bases respectively, with 17 bases between them. The DNA of the CDR3 is TGTGCCAGCAGCAAAGGAGGGAGTTTCGGTGGAAACACCATATATTTT. It is translated as CASSKGGSFGGNTIYF.

The V gene is TRBV7-3, the J gene TRBJ2-3; 16 nucleotides match TRBD2. Germline trimming cut 1 base from V and 1 base from J; bases unmatched to any gene: 8. Germline V CDR1 and CDR2: SGHTA, FQGTGA. CDR3 length: 20 residues. This CDR3 is CASSLKAGTSGRAGTDTQYF. In DNA, the CDR3 is TGTGCCAGCAGCTTAAAGGCCGGGACTAGCGGGAGGGCCGGCACAGATACGCAGTATTTT.

The genes are TRBV7-8 and TRBJ2-7, with 10 bases identical to TRBD1. CDR1 and CDR2 from the germline V gene are SGHVS and FQNEAQ. V shed 6 bases and J 9 bases; nucleotides not matched to a gene: 11. CDR3 length equals 14 residues. DNA of the CDR3: TGTGCCAGCAGGACCGGGACAGGGGCTATCCGGCAGTACTTC. Translation: CASRTGTGAIRQYF.

This clone appeared once. This chain connects TRBV19 to TRBJ1-1; a weak D match, TRBD1 (5 bases). The germline V gene has CDR1 LNHDA and CDR2 SQIVND (reference sequence). The V and J ends lost 3 bases and 2 bases respectively, with 10 bases between them. The CDR3 consists of 14 residues. CDR3 nucleotides: TGTGCCAGTAGTATCTGGGGGGAAAACACTGAAGCTTTCTTT. Translation: CASSIWGENTEAFF.